The rows below give T cell receptor beta chains drawn from one sample of a study of blood T cell repertoires in COVID-19. Produced via immunoSEQ multiplex PCR; TCRdb's table is partial and in-frame only. The sample has about 130,000 clones, approximately 82% seen once. The sample taken for sequencing was peripheral blood. All receptors come from a man between 60 and 75 years old who had recovered from COVID-19. Both conserved end residues are part of each CDR3. D genes are given only for firm matches. Size tells how often a clone was seen (once, few, many) or the class of an expanded clone, and some rows leave it out.

>TRBJ2-5|NA|TRBV5-1|TRBD2
CASSTRLAGGETQYF
TGCGCCAGCAGCACCAGACTAGCGGGGGGTGAGACCCAGTACTTC
>TRBJ2-1|NA|TRBV9|NA
CASSVGTSSDEQFF
TGTGCCAGCAGCGTAGGGACCTCTAGCGATGAGCAGTTCTTC
>TRBJ1-2|once|TRBV25-1|NA
CASSSGGEVRGYTF
TGTGCCAGTTCATCCGGTGGAGAGGTGAGGGGCTACACCTTC
>TRBJ1-5|NA|TRBV19|TRBD1
CASIPTGTRNQPQHF
TGTGCCAGTATTCCGACAGGGACGAGGAATCAGCCCCAGCATTTT
>TRBJ1-6|NA|TRBV2|NA
CASTQGRGRNSPLHF
TGTGCCAGCACACAGGGCCGAGGGCGAAATTCACCCCTCCACTTT
>TRBJ2-1|NA|TRBV5-4|NA
CVSSMDYQGGEQFF
TGTGTCAGCAGCATGGATTACCAGGGAGGCGAGCAGTTCTTC
>TRBJ2-1|NA|TRBV5-1|TRBD1
CASSLYTGTGRYNEQFF
TGCGCCAGCAGCTTGTACACAGGGACAGGGCGTTACAATGAGCAGTTCTTC
>TRBJ1-2|NA|TRBV4-2|NA
CASSQDGASSYYGYTF
TGTGCCAGCAGCCAAGATGGGGCAAGCAGTTACTATGGCTACACCTTC
>TRBJ2-1|many|TRBV11-2|NA
CASSLDRGPYNEQFF
TGTGCCAGCAGCTTAGACAGGGGACCCTACAATGAGCAGTTCTTC
>TRBJ2-5|NA|TRBV11-1|TRBD1
CASSWTGEETQYF
TGTGCCAGCAGCTGGACAGGGGAAGAGACCCAGTACTTC
>TRBJ1-2|NA|TRBV6-6|TRBD1
CASSLLRTGDGYTF
TGTGCCAGCAGCCTCCTGCGGACAGGGGATGGCTACACCTTC
>TRBJ2-5|NA|TRBV3-1/TRBV3-2|NA
CASSPPGIETQYF
TGTGCCAGCAGCCCCCCAGGGATCGAGACCCAGTACTTC
>TRBJ2-5|NA|TRBV7-9|TRBD2
CASSLVSGRAGSETQYF
TGTGCCAGCAGCTTAGTAAGCGGGAGGGCCGGGTCGGAGACCCAGTACTTC
>TRBJ2-7|NA|TRBV25-1|NA
CASSQAHYEQYF
TGTGCCAGCAGCCAGGCACACTACGAGCAGTACTTC
>TRBJ1-2|NA|TRBV6-5|NA
CASSYDRDGYTF
TGTGCCAGCAGTTATGACAGAGATGGCTACACCTTC
>TRBJ1-3|once|TRBV5-4|TRBD1
CASSRGTDISGNTIYF
TGTGCCAGCAGCAGGGGGACAGATATCTCTGGAAACACCATATATTTT
>TRBJ1-5|NA|TRBV28|NA
CASSPRPQPLNQPQHF
TGTGCCAGCAGTCCTAGACCGCAGCCTTTAAATCAGCCCCAGCATTTT
>TRBJ2-7|NA|TRBV7-8|NA
CASSGRASYEQYF
TGTGCCAGCAGCGGCAGGGCCTCCTACGAGCAGTACTTC
>TRBJ2-7|NA|TRBV23-1|TRBD1
CASSPGGQGKYYEQYF
TGCGCCAGCAGTCCGGGGGGACAGGGAAAGTACTACGAGCAGTACTTC
>TRBJ1-2|NA|TRBV5-1|NA
CASSLENRRRLYGYTF
TGCGCCAGCAGCTTGGAAAATAGGCGGAGACTCTATGGCTACACCTTC
>TRBJ1-4|NA|TRBV19|NA
CASSTLVIGGATTNEKLFF
TGTGCCAGTAGTACCCTCGTGATTGGGGGGGCTACAACTAATGAAAAACTGTTTTTT
>TRBJ1-2|NA|TRBV6-5|NA
CASSPVRDYGYTF
TGTGCCAGCAGTCCGGTCAGGGACTATGGCTACACCTTC
>TRBJ2-2|few|TRBV6-5|NA
CASGQTGVDTGELFF
TGTGCCAGCGGGCAAACAGGTGTAGACACCGGGGAGCTGTTTTTT
>TRBJ2-1|once|TRBV7-8|TRBD2
CASSPPPGGMGDNEQFF
TGTGCCAGCAGCCCCCCGCCGGGAGGGATGGGGGACAATGAGCAGTTCTTC
>TRBJ1-2|many|TRBV19|TRBD1
CASSITRGQGGLITF
TGTGCCAGTAGTATAACCCGAGGACAGGGAGGGTTGATCACCTTC
>TRBJ2-7|once|TRBV7-2|NA
CASSFGQGSGREYF
NA
>TRBJ2-3|NA|TRBV4-2|TRBD2
CASSLGLGTDTQYF
TGTGCCAGCAGCCTCGGACTAGGGACAGATACGCAGTATTTT
>TRBJ1-2|once|TRBV28|NA
CASRPQGGDYGYTF
TGTGCCAGCAGACCACAGGGTGGGGACTATGGCTACACCTTC
>TRBJ2-7|NA|TRBV30|TRBD1
CAWSVVDRGPDEQYF
TGTGCCTGGAGTGTGGTGGACAGGGGGCCCGACGAGCAGTACTTC
>TRBJ1-5|NA|TRBV6-2/TRBV6-3|TRBD1
CASSSGGGGNQPQHF
TGTGCCAGCAGTTCAGGGGGCGGTGGCAATCAGCCCCAGCATTTT
>TRBJ2-2|NA|TRBV28|NA
CASSLRARAGELFF
TGTGCCAGCAGTCTCAGGGCCCGGGCCGGGGAGCTGTTTTTT
>TRBJ2-7|NA|TRBV5-4|NA
CASSLDQGTHEQYF
TGTGCCAGCAGCTTGGACCAGGGTACCCACGAGCAGTACTTC
>TRBJ2-7|NA|TRBV6-5|NA
CASSRGSLEQYF
TGTGCCAGCAGTAGGGGTTCCCTCGAGCAGTACTTC
>TRBJ1-1|few|TRBV6-5|TRBD1
CASLKQGTTNTEAFF
TGTGCCAGCCTTAAACAGGGGACAACGAACACTGAAGCTTTCTTT
>TRBJ2-4|NA|TRBV28|NA
CASSLIGVGQYF
TGTGCCAGCAGTTTAATCGGGGTTGGTCAGTACTTC
>TRBJ2-7|NA|TRBV30|NA
CAWSPRGLGASYEQYF
TGTGCCTGGAGTCCACGGGGACTCGGAGCCTCCTACGAGCAGTACTTC
>TRBJ2-7|NA|TRBV28|TRBD2
CASITSGFSYEQYF
TGTGCCAGCATCACTAGCGGCTTCTCCTACGAGCAGTACTTC
>TRBJ2-2|NA|TRBV7-2|NA
CALRVGQRSTGELFF
TGTGCCTTAAGGGTCGGACAGCGGAGCACCGGGGAGCTGTTTTTT
>TRBJ2-7|once|TRBV10-3|NA
CAISESGGGPYEQYF
TGTGCCATCAGTGAGTCTGGAGGAGGGCCCTACGAGCAGTACTTC
>TRBJ1-2|NA|TRBV6-5|NA
CASRAAGAYYGYTF
TGTGCCAGCAGGGCCGCAGGGGCCTACTATGGCTACACCTTC
>TRBJ1-3|NA|TRBV5-1|NA
CASSLDRTHGNTIYF
TGCGCCAGCAGCTTGGACAGGACCCACGGAAACACCATATATTTT
>TRBJ2-3|NA|TRBV15|NA
CATSSPGYTDTQYF
TGTGCCACCAGCAGCCCGGGGTATACAGATACGCAGTATTTT
>TRBJ2-1|NA|TRBV30|TRBD2
CAWTPGTSGFNEQFF
TGTGCCTGGACTCCCGGGACTAGCGGCTTCAATGAGCAGTTCTTC
>TRBJ1-6|NA|TRBV6-2/TRBV6-3|NA
CASSSIRGGNSPLHF
TGTGCCAGCAGTTCCATCAGGGGCGGCAATTCACCCCTCCACTTT
>TRBJ1-1|few|TRBV7-2|NA
CASSLMRENTEAFF
TGTGCCAGCAGCTTAATGAGGGAGAACACTGAAGCTTTCTTT
>TRBJ1-6|NA|TRBV6-6|NA
CASSYPNSPLHF
TGTGCCAGCAGTTACCCGAATTCACCCCTCCACTTT